Following are 29 T cell receptor beta chains from one sample sequenced in a study of T cells in Graves' hyperthyroidism and ophthalmopathy (dated by TCRdb to between 2018 and 2021). Library preparation employed multiplex PCR. Reads for this sample came from an Illumina HiSeq 2000. The TCR beta CDR3 regions were amplified from RNA transcripts. For the first round of RT-PCR on the TCR CDR3, the HTBI primer set was used together with the Qiagen OneStep RT-PCR kit. The public reads were reanalyzed by TCRdb: fastp trimming at Q25, MiXCR alignment, in-frame beta chains only. Entries are consolidated by CDR3 protein sequence, retaining the most common genes and DNA. A total of fewer than 350,000 distinct CDR3 sequences appear in this sample, roughly 15% of them only once. Together, the top ten hold 7% to 8.5% of the sample. What was sequenced was blood. All receptors derive from a woman aged 25-40 years with Graves' hyperthyroidism that later progressed to Graves' ophthalmopathy.

The J gene is TRBJ1-2, the V gene TRBV7-9; the match to TRBD1 covers 7 bases. The V segment lost 5 bases and the J segment 3 bases; nucleotides outside the gene matches: 6. The CDR3 has 14 residues. Germline lookup yields CDR1 SEHNR and CDR2 FQNEAQ (reference sequence). The CDR3 loop reads CASSKQGWDYGYTF. In nucleotides, the CDR3 is TGTGCCAGCAGCAAACAGGGGTGGGACTATGGCTACACCTTC.

This clonotype was seen many times. J is TRBJ2-5 and V is TRBV7-3; 11 bases line up with TRBD1. V gave up 5 bases and J gave up 5 bases; unmatched junction bases: 10. Per germline, CDR1 SGHTA and CDR2 FQGTGA. This CDR3 spans 16 amino acids. The CDR3 nucleotides are TGTGCCAGCAGCCTCTTTGGACAGGGGGCTGGGGAGACCCAGTACTTC. Amino acids: CASSLFGQGAGETQYF.

This clonotype was seen only a few times. The chain recombines TRBV4-2 with TRBJ2-2; the match to TRBD2 covers 9 bases. The V segment lost 2 bases and the J segment 0 bases; nucleotides outside the gene matches: 16. CDR3 length equals 21 residues. The germline CDR1 and CDR2 sequences are LGHNA and YNFKEQ. CDR3 loop: CASSQYSGGYSGSPNTGELFF. As DNA, the CDR3 is TGTGCCAGCAGCCAATACTCAGGGGGATATAGCGGGAGCCCGAACACCGGGGAGCTGTTTTTT.

The sample holds a few counts of this clonotype. The chain couples TRBV4-3 to TRBJ2-7, with D possibly being TRBD2 (5 bases). The length of the CDR3 is 15 residues. Germline assignment: CDR1 LGHNA and CDR2 YSLEER. Trimming removed 3 bases from V and 0 bases from J, with 12 bases in between. The CDR3: CASSQNRDPSYEQYF. The CDR3 DNA follows: TGCGCCAGCAGCCAGAACCGGGATCCCTCCTACGAGCAGTACTTC.

This clonotype appeared many times. This rearrangement joins TRBV10-3 to TRBJ2-5; D possibly corresponds to TRBD2 (6 bases). The CDR3 extends over 13 amino acids. CDR1 ENHRY and CDR2 SYGVKD come from the germline V gene. Trimming pared 5 bases from V and 8 bases from J, leaving 15 bases between. For the CDR3, the DNA is TGTGCCATCAGTCCCGGCGAGGGAGGCACCCAGTACTTC. It is translated as CAISPGEGGTQYF.

Ten or more counts support this clonotype. The CDR3 DNA sequence: TGTGCCTGGAGTCATGTGTGGCCACAAGCTAACTATGGCTACACCTTC. This sequence encodes CAWSHVWPQANYGYTF. V is TRBV30 and J is TRBJ1-2; D gene uncertain. The CDR3 length is 16 residues. Trimming pared 2 bases from V and 0 bases from J, leaving 16 bases between. Germline CDR1 reads GTSNPN; CDR2 reads SVGIG (reference sequence).

In its sample, this clonotype was seen many times. The chain links TRBV19 to TRBJ2-3, with 8 bases identical to TRBD2. V gave up 8 bases and J gave up 2 bases; unmatched junction bases: 9. The CDR3 runs 15 residues. Germline V gene sequence: CDR1 LNHDA, CDR2 SQIVND (reference sequence). The CDR3 DNA sequence: TGTGCCAGTTCTACTAGCGGACAATCCACAGATACGCAGTATTTT. Its translation is CASSTSGQSTDTQYF. The variable domain in full, with the rest retrieved from reference TRBV19 and TRBJ2-3, is DGGITQSPKYLFRKEGQNVTLSCEQNLNHDAMYWYRQDPGQGLRLIYYSQIVNDFQKGDIAEGYSVSREKKESFPLTVTSAQKNPTAFYLCASSTSGQSTDTQYFGPGTRLTVL.

This clonotype has ten or more counts. V usage is TRBV3-1 and J usage is TRBJ2-1, with a tentative D call TRBD2 (6 bases). The V end lost 6 bases, the J end lost 9 bases, and 21 bases lay between the germline ends. This CDR3 is 15 amino acids long. Germline V lookup: CDR1 LGHDT, CDR2 YNNKEL (reference sequence). In DNA, the CDR3 is TGTGCCAGCAGTCGAACGAGCGGGCAAATCAGTGAGCAGTTCTTC. Its translation is CASSRTSGQISEQFF.

Many counts were recorded for this clonotype. The chain is built from TRBV27 and TRBJ2-7; 8 nucleotides match TRBD2. With 5 bases clipped from V and 3 bases from J, the junction kept 0 bases outside the gene matches. The length of the CDR3 is 12 residues. Germline V gives CDR1 MNHEY, CDR2 SMNVEV (reference sequence). CDR3 nucleotide sequence: TGTGCCAGCAGTCGGGGGGGCTACGAGCAGTACTTC. Amino acid sequence: CASSRGGYEQYF.

The chain recombines TRBV27 with TRBJ1-1, with unresolved D. Deletions cut 0 bases from V and 4 bases from J, with 6 bases between. CDR1 MNHEY and CDR2 SMNVEV come from the germline V gene (reference sequence). This CDR3 has 13 amino acids. Here the CDR3 DNA reads TGTGCCAGCAGTTTATCGATGAGCACTGAAGCTTTCTTT. Translation: CASSLSMSTEAFF.

J is TRBJ1-5 and V is TRBV6-2 or TRBV6-3; 8 nucleotides agree with TRBD1. The CDR3 is 14 amino acids. The V gene end was trimmed by 6 bases and the J gene end by 7 bases; junction bases not matched to a gene: 8. CDR1 is MNHEY and CDR2 is SVGEGT in the germline V gene. The CDR3 sequence: CASSFTGGVQPQHF. CDR3 in DNA: TGTGCCAGCAGCTTTACAGGGGGAGTACAGCCCCAGCATTTT.

The CDR3 spells CASGGGGGRTEAFF. The CDR3 nucleotides read TGTGCCAGCGGCGGCGGGGGGGGCCGCACCGAAGCTTTCTTT. J is TRBJ1-1 and V is TRBV6-2 or TRBV6-3, with D perhaps TRBD1 (6 bases). Germline V gene sequence: CDR1 MNHEY, CDR2 SVGEGT. This CDR3 has 14 residues. V was clipped by 8 bases and J by 8 bases, with 21 bases between them.

At least ten counts were recorded for this clonotype. This rearrangement joins TRBV6-1 to TRBJ2-1; possible D gene TRBD2, 5 bases. Trimming shortened V by 8 bases and J by 8 bases, and 10 bases separated the two germline ends. The germline CDR1 and CDR2 sequences are MNHNS and SASEGT. This CDR3 comprises 11 residues. The CDR3 coding sequence is TGTGCCAGCGGGAGAGTCCATGAGCAGTTCTTC. It yields the protein CASGRVHEQFF.

The count of this clonotype is one. The J gene is TRBJ1-3, the V gene TRBV4-3; no clear D gene. Per germline, CDR1 LGHNA and CDR2 YSLEER. With 0 bases removed from V and 0 bases from J, the gap between germline ends came to 6 bases. This CDR3 spans 15 amino acids. The CDR3 sequence is CASSQDRFSGNTIYF. DNA of the CDR3: TGCGCCAGCAGCCAAGATCGCTTCTCTGGAAACACCATATATTTT.

This clonotype has a count of ten or more. The V gene is TRBV28, the J gene TRBJ1-1; D unclear. The CDR3 has 13 amino acids. In germline, CDR1 is MDHEN, CDR2 SYDVKM. Between the trimmed V and J ends, which lost 5 bases and 1 base, there was a span of 8 bases. Here the CDR3 reads CASSLQPNTEAFF. The DNA for the CDR3 is TGTGCCAGCAGTCTACAACCGAACACTGAAGCTTTCTTT. Full variable domain (outside the CDR3, taken from reference TRBV28 and TRBJ1-1): DVKVTQSSRYLVKRTGEKVFLECVQDMDHENMFWYRQDPGLGLRLIYFSYDVKMKEKGDIPEGYSVSREKKERFSLILESASTNQTSMYLCASSLQPNTEAFFGQGTRLTVV.

The table lists this clonotype with many counts. This chain connects TRBV5-1 to TRBJ1-5; 10 bases align to TRBD1. V lost 4 bases to trimming and J lost 2 bases; unmatched junction nucleotides: 3. The CDR3 has 15 amino acids. Germline CDR1 reads SGHRS; CDR2 reads YFSETQ. DNA of the CDR3: TGCGCCAGCAGCCCGGGGACAGGGGGCAATCAGCCCCAGCATTTT. Protein sequence: CASSPGTGGNQPQHF.

This clonotype was seen many times. The genes are TRBV4-3 and TRBJ2-7; TRBD2 matches 10 bases. Looked up from germline, CDR1 is LGHNA and CDR2 is YSLEER. Trimming removed 3 bases from V and 5 bases from J; junction bases left unmatched: 7. CDR3 length equals 15 residues. CDR3 nucleotide sequence: TGCGCCAGCAGCCAGGTAGCGGGAGGTGCTCACGAGCAGTACTTC. Translated, it gives CASSQVAGGAHEQYF.

This clonotype was recorded many times. This sequence joins TRBV12-3 or TRBV12-4 and TRBJ1-3, with 9 nucleotides matching TRBD1. V lost 5 bases to trimming and J lost 5 bases; unmatched junction nucleotides: 7. The CDR3 is 15 residues long. CDR3 region: CASSPTGTGRNTIYF. The DNA for the CDR3 is TGTGCCAGCAGTCCTACCGGGACAGGGAGAAACACCATATATTTT.

Only a few counts were recorded for this clonotype. The gene calls are TRBV19 and TRBJ2-7, with D possibly being TRBD1 (6 bases). The CDR3 length is 16 residues. Germline CDR1 reads LNHDA; CDR2 reads SQIVND (reference sequence). Trimming shortened V by 4 bases and J by 3 bases, and 19 bases separated the two germline ends. The CDR3 nucleotides read TGTGCCAGTAGTAGCGCTCGGACAGCGAATTTCTACGAGCAGTACTTC. Translation gives CASSSARTANFYEQYF.

Ten or more counts support this clonotype. The chain couples TRBV6-1 to TRBJ2-3; D possibly corresponds to TRBD1 (8 bases). Between the trimmed V and J ends, which lost 5 bases and 7 bases, there was a span of 25 bases. The CDR3 is 17 amino acids. The germline V gene has CDR1 MNHNS and CDR2 SASEGT. CDR3 in amino acids: CASSPRTGFLAVNTQYF. The CDR3 nucleotides are TGTGCCAGCAGTCCCCGGACAGGGTTTCTAGCGGTAAATACGCAGTATTTT.

This clonotype was detected many times. CDR3 coding DNA: TGTGCCTGGAGTCTACCGGGCGAGCAGTACTTC. Its protein product is CAWSLPGEQYF. V is TRBV30 and J is TRBJ2-7; no clear D. Trimming took 2 bases from V and 6 from J, leaving 8 bases between them. CDR1 and CDR2 (germline): GTSNPN, SVGIG (reference sequence). This CDR3 is built from 11 residues.

This clonotype was counted a few times. This rearrangement joins TRBV9 to TRBJ2-7; 9 bases match TRBD2. Per the germline V gene, CDR1 is SGDLS and CDR2 is YYNGEE. CDR3 length: 15 residues. The V and J ends lost 0 bases and 7 bases, in that order; junction bases with no gene match: 8. The DNA of the CDR3 is TGTGCCAGCAGCGTAGGATCTAGCGGGGCTCAAGAGCAGTACTTC. Translated, it gives CASSVGSSGAQEQYF.

This clonotype has just a few counts. The gene calls are TRBV15 and TRBJ2-3; 9 bases are a match to TRBD2. CDR1 is LNHNV, CDR2 YYDKDF, per germline (reference sequence). The CDR3 is 14 amino acids. The V and J ends lost 6 bases and 1 base, in that order; junction bases with no gene match: 2. CDR3 sequence (DNA): TGTGCCACCAGGTGGACTAGCGGCACAGATACGCAGTATTTT. Its translation: CATRWTSGTDTQYF. Looking up the rest from reference TRBV15 and TRBJ2-3 gives the full variable domain: DAMVIQNPRYQVTQFGKPVTLSCSQTLNHNVMYWYQQKSSQAPKLLFHYYDKDFNNEADTPDNFQSRRPNTSFCFLDIRSPGLGDTAMYLCATRWTSGTDTQYFGPGTRLTVL.

This clonotype was seen more than once but under ten times. The rearrangement links TRBV5-4 to TRBJ2-2; a possible D gene is TRBD2 (6 bases). Trimming cost V 3 bases and J 2 bases, with 20 bases left between them. The length of the CDR3 is 18 residues. CDR1 and CDR2 (germline): SGHNT, YYREEE (reference sequence). CDR3 bases: TGTGCCAGCAGCTACAGGACTACAGTAGTCCAAAACACCGGGGAGCTGTTTTTT. It specifies CASSYRTTVVQNTGELFF.

This clonotype has at least ten counts. V usage is TRBV6-1 and J usage is TRBJ2-7, with TRBD1 identical over 9 bases. The ends lost 5 bases at V and 7 bases at J; junction bases unmatched: 9. Germline CDR1 is MNHNS and CDR2 is SASEGT. The CDR3 extends over 14 amino acids. CDR3: CASSPRTGEREQYF. In nucleotides, the CDR3 is TGTGCCAGCAGTCCGCGGACAGGGGAGAGGGAGCAGTACTTC.

This clonotype was seen at least ten times. The CDR3 sequence: CASIPSPSGRARETQYF. The CDR3 DNA is TGTGCCAGCATCCCAAGTCCTAGCGGGAGGGCCAGAGAGACCCAGTACTTC. This chain joins TRBV27 and TRBJ2-5; 12 nucleotides line up with TRBD2. Per the germline V gene, CDR1 is MNHEY and CDR2 is SMNVEV (reference sequence). The CDR3 length is 17 residues. J gave up 4 bases and V 7 bases, and 13 bases lay outside the gene matches.

Details on this clonotype: This could be a read error, since a much larger clone is one nucleotide away. The rearrangement links TRBV6-1 to TRBJ2-7; the D is unclear. This CDR3 spans 17 amino acids. Trimming stripped 2 bases from V and 0 bases from J, with 17 bases between. Germline CDR1 MNHNS, CDR2 SASEGT. The CDR3 DNA reads as TGTGCCAGCAGTGAACTCCTCGCAGCCTTGATCTCCTACGAGCAGTACTTC. Amino acid sequence: CASSELLAALISYEQYF.

This clonotype was found a few times. The junction departs from the called germline gene at one end, perhaps through a read error. The chain uses TRBV19 and TRBJ1-3, with D hard to call. Germline CDR1 and CDR2: LNHDA and SQIVND (reference sequence). This CDR3 is 16 amino acids long. The CDR3 loop reads CASSIVMDLSGNTIYF. For the CDR3, the DNA is TGTGCCAGTAGTATAGTTATGGACTTGAGCGGAAATACCATATATTTT.

This clonotype appeared many times. The chain carries TRBV27 and TRBJ2-2, with 9 positions matching TRBD2. CDR1 MNHEY and CDR2 SMNVEV come from the germline V gene (reference sequence). The CDR3 is 15 residues long. V gave up 4 bases and J gave up 6 bases; unmatched junction bases: 6. CDR3 protein: CASSWGGRAPGELFF. The CDR3, as DNA: TGTGCCAGCAGTTGGGGCGGGAGGGCCCCCGGGGAGCTGTTTTTT.